This T cell receptor beta chain appears in the sequencing data of a study of response to subunit inactivated influenza vaccine. Whole-study results and caveats: The authors put forward the suggestion that each seasonal influenza vaccination may bring in only a limited number of new T cells.

As regards this clonotype: Antigen: not known.

MiXCR, run by TCRdb on the RT-PCR reads, gives a single entry per CDR3 protein. In the table there are hundreds of thousands of distinct CDR3 sequences, less than 8% of which are singletons. The CDR3 has 14 residues. Trimming cost V 7 bases and J 7 bases; bases outside gene matches: 4. Germline CDR1 reads LGHDT; CDR2 reads YNNKEL (reference sequence). The sample here was PBMCs from blood, taken less than 25 months after vaccination. The source of this sequence is a man between 50 and 69 years old who received an inactivated influenza vaccine. The chain uses TRBV3-1 and TRBJ2-1, with 13 positions matching TRBD2. The CDR3 protein is CASTTGLAGNEQFF. DNA of the CDR3: TGTGCCAGCACCACGGGACTAGCGGGGAATGAGCAGTTCTTC.